This TCR beta chain originates from a study of cytomegalovirus exposure and HLA in healthy donors. On the study more broadly: Approximately 85 million unique TCRs from HLA-typed donors made up an early data release.

From germline, CDR1 is LNHDA and CDR2 SQIVND (reference sequence). The CDR3 spans 15 residues. V gave up 5 bases and J gave up 2 bases; unmatched junction bases: 8. The primer mix had 60 Vbeta and 13 Jbeta primers. Measured with immunoSEQ multiplex PCR; TCRdb has only the in-frame clones, and not every one. Here the sample spans some 130,000 clones, 80% to 90% being singletons. Sequenced material: PBMCs. This clonotype was sampled from a male donor in good health and CMV-seropositive. The rearrangement uses TRBV19 and TRBJ2-7, with TRBD1 matching 8 bases. CDR3 sequence (DNA): TGTGCCAGTAGTGATCCCGGGACAGGTGCCTACGAGCAGTACTTC. Encoded protein: CASSDPGTGAYEQYF.